Following are 2 T cell receptor beta chains from one sample sequenced in a study of blood T cell repertoires in COVID-19. The table came from immunoSEQ multiplex PCR; TCRdb's copy has only in-frame clones and leaves some out. The data show a few hundred thousand clones, with approximately 85% seen just once and approximately 5.2% held by the top ten. Sequencing was performed on peripheral blood. Receptors originate from a woman in her 70s with COVID-19, enrolled during active disease.

J is TRBJ1-1 and V is TRBV18; 7 bases are a match to TRBD1. The CDR3 is made up of 14 amino acids. The germline CDR1 and CDR2 sequences are KGHSH and LQKENI. The V gene end was trimmed by 3 bases and the J gene end by 4 bases; junction bases not matched to a gene: 5. The CDR3 DNA is TGTGCCAGCTCACCGTCCCCAGGGGGCACTGAAGCTTTCTTT. Translation gives CASSPSPGGTEAFF.

The rearrangement uses TRBV6-1 and TRBJ1-4, with 7 bases lining up with TRBD1. This CDR3 spans 16 amino acids. With 1 base clipped from V and 7 bases from J, the junction kept 9 bases outside the gene matches. Germline CDR1 is MNHNS and CDR2 is SASEGT. CDR3 in amino acids: CASSEVVAGGSEKLFF. For the CDR3, the DNA is TGTGCCAGCAGTGAAGTGGTTGCAGGGGGAAGTGAAAAACTGTTTTTT.